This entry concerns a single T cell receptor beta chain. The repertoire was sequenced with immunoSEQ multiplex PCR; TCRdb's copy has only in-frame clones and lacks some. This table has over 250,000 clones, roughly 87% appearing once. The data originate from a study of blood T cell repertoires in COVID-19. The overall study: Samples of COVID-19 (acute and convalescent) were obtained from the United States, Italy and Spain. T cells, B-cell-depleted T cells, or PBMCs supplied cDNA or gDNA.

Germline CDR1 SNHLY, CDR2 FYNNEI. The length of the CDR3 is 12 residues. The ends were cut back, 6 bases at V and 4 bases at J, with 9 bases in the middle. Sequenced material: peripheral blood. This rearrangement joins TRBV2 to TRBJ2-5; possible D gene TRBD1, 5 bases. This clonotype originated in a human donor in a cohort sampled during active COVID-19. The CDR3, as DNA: TGTGCCAGCAGCAGGGAAGGAGAGACCCAGTACTTC. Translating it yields CASSREGETQYF.